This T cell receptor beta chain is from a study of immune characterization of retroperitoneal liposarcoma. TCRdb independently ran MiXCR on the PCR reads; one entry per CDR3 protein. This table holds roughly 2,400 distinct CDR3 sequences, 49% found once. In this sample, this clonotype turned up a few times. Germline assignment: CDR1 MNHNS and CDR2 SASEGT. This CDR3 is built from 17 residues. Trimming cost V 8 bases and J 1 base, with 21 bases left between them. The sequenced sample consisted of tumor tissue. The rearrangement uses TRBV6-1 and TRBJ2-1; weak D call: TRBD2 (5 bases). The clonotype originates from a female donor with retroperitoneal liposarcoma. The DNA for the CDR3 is TGTGCCAGCTGGTCTAGCCTCCTTGGAGGATCCTACAATGAGCAGTTCTTC. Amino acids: CASWSSLLGGSYNEQFF.